The 24 T cell receptor beta chains below all came from one sample that was sequenced in a study of cytomegalovirus exposure and HLA in healthy donors (TCRdb year 2017). The library relied on the immunoSEQ multiplex PCR assay. For the multiplex PCR, a mixture combining 60 forward primers for TCR Vbeta segments and 13 reverse primers for TCR Jbeta segments was used. What TCRdb holds here is the immuneACCESS table cut down to in-frame rearrangements. Part of the clones is not present; checked against another copy, under half of the missing clones reflect an unresolved V gene, and the others are unexplained. The sample's table lists a count of more than 45,000 clones. The ten largest clones represent 3.5% to 4% of the sample. Specimen: PBMCs. Receptors were obtained from a male donor in good health and CMV-seronegative.

The chain links TRBV19 to TRBJ1-6; 8 bases match TRBD1. Germline trimming cut 5 bases from V and 7 bases from J; bases unmatched to any gene: 7. CDR3 length: 15 amino acids. The germline gives CDR1 LNHDA, CDR2 SQIVND (reference sequence). Here the CDR3 DNA reads TGTGCCAGTAGTCCAGGACAGGGTCGGAATTCACCCCTCCACTTT. This encodes CASSPGQGRNSPLHF.

The gene calls are TRBV29-1 and TRBJ1-2, with D perhaps matching TRBD1 (5 bases). Germline lookup yields CDR1 SQVTM and CDR2 ANQGSEA. Trimming removed 6 bases from V and 1 base from J, with 18 bases in between. CDR3 length equals 15 residues. This chain's CDR3 is CSVGVGDGGNYGYTF. In DNA, the CDR3 is TGCAGCGTGGGCGTGGGTGACGGGGGTAACTATGGCTACACCTTC.

V and J are TRBV27 and TRBJ2-7; possibly TRBD2 for D (5 bases). This CDR3 contains 11 residues. The V gene lost 6 bases and the J gene lost 3 bases, with 6 bases spanning the gap. Germline loops: CDR1 MNHEY, CDR2 SMNVEV (reference sequence). The CDR3 DNA follows: TGTGCCAGCAGACGGGGCTACGAGCAGTACTTC. It translates to CASRRGYEQYF.

V is TRBV9 and J is TRBJ2-1; the match to TRBD2 covers 11 bases. The CDR3 is made up of 16 amino acids. Germline CDR1 and CDR2: SGDLS and YYNGEE. J gave up 8 bases and V 0 bases, and 7 bases lay outside the gene matches. The CDR3 sequence: CASSVDTSGSQYEQFF. The DNA for the CDR3 is TGTGCCAGCAGCGTAGATACTAGCGGGAGTCAGTATGAGCAGTTCTTC.

This chain uses TRBV18 with TRBJ2-5; tentative D call: TRBD2 (6 bases). This CDR3 is 14 amino acids long. Germline assignment: CDR1 KGHSH and CDR2 LQKENI. Trimming left V 10 bases short and J 4 bases short, with 19 bases between. The CDR3 DNA follows: TGTGCCACACGGTCGACGGGGGTCCGAGAGACCCAGTACTTC. Translating it yields CATRSTGVRETQYF.

The V call is TRBV4-3, the J call TRBJ2-2; 7 bases map to TRBD1. The junction had 4 bases not matched to a gene; V was cut back by 0 bases and J by 0 bases. The CDR3 is made up of 17 amino acids. Germline V gene sequence: CDR1 LGHNA, CDR2 YSLEER. The CDR3 DNA sequence: TGCGCCAGCAGCCAAGATCGGGGACAGTCGAACACCGGGGAGCTGTTTTTT. Translation: CASSQDRGQSNTGELFF.

This rearrangement joins TRBV28 to TRBJ1-3; D call uncertain. CDR1 MDHEN and CDR2 SYDVKM come from the germline V gene. The CDR3 length is 14 residues. The V gene lost 6 bases and the J gene lost 0 bases, with 9 bases spanning the gap. CDR3 residues: CASSAGSSGNTIYF. The CDR3 DNA sequence: TGTGCCAGCAGCGCAGGAAGCTCTGGAAACACCATATATTTT. The full variable domain, in which reference TRBV28 and TRBJ1-3 provide the parts outside the CDR3, is DVKVTQSSRYLVKRTGEKVFLECVQDMDHENMFWYRQDPGLGLRLIYFSYDVKMKEKGDIPEGYSVSREKKERFSLILESASTNQTSMYLCASSAGSSGNTIYFGEGSWLTVV.

The chain has TRBV29-1 and TRBJ2-2, with TRBD2 matching over 7 bases. CDR1 is SQVTM, CDR2 ANQGSEA, per germline. The CDR3 extends over 12 amino acids. J gave up 7 bases and V 7 bases, and 6 bases lay outside the gene matches. CDR3 amino acids: CSAGGRDGELFF. The CDR3 DNA reads as TGCAGCGCGGGAGGAAGGGACGGGGAGCTGTTTTTT.

The chain recombines TRBV2 with TRBJ1-4, with 7 bases fitting TRBD1. V lost 1 base, J lost 6 bases, and 5 bases stayed unmatched. This CDR3 is 15 amino acids long. In germline, CDR1 is SNHLY, CDR2 FYNNEI. The CDR3 DNA follows: TGTGCCAGCAGTGAAGGAGGGGGCGCAGATGAAAAACTGTTTTTT. It codes for CASSEGGGADEKLFF.

The chain links TRBV6-5 to TRBJ1-1; weak D call: TRBD1 (6 bases). The CDR3 is 13 amino acids. Germline V gene lookup returns CDR1 MNHEY and CDR2 SVGAGI. Trimming removed 7 bases from V and 10 bases from J, with 19 bases in between. In DNA form, the CDR3 reads TGTGCCAGCACTCAACCGGGGGGCGGTGGAGCTTTCTTT. Translating it yields CASTQPGGGGAFF.

Notes on this clone: At one end the junction does not follow the germline gene, possibly because of a read error. This chain uses TRBV28 with TRBJ2-7; 11 bases match TRBD1. The CDR3 consists of 14 residues. Germline values: CDR1 MDHEN, CDR2 SYDVKM. The CDR3: CVSSAGQGGHEQYF. The CDR3 bases are TGTGTCAGCAGCGCGGGACAGGGGGGCCACGAGCAGTACTTC.

V usage is TRBV28 and J usage is TRBJ1-6; 7 bases map to TRBD1. CDR3 length: 13 residues. J was trimmed by 11 bases and V by 1 base; bases with no gene match: 2. Germline values: CDR1 MDHEN, CDR2 SYDVKM. The CDR3 protein is CASSLLQGTPLHF. CDR3 DNA: TGTGCCAGCAGTTTATTACAGGGGACACCCCTCCACTTT.

The chain couples TRBV7-8 to TRBJ2-4, with 12 nucleotides matching TRBD1. Germline lookup yields CDR1 SGHVS and CDR2 FQNEAQ. This CDR3 comprises 15 residues. With V trimmed by 5 bases and J by 5 bases, 4 bases remained unmatched. The CDR3 is CASSPGTGGQNIQYF. DNA for the CDR3: TGTGCCAGCAGCCCCGGGACAGGGGGCCAAAACATTCAGTACTTC.

The CDR3 sequence: CAWSVFGTSGSNEQFF. CDR3 nucleotides: TGTGCCTGGAGTGTATTCGGGACTAGCGGAAGCAATGAGCAGTTCTTC. The chain couples TRBV30 to TRBJ2-1, with TRBD2 matching over 11 bases. This CDR3 region has 16 residues. Trimming took 0 bases from V and 6 from J; bases not matched to a gene: 7. In germline, CDR1 is GTSNPN, CDR2 SVGIG (reference sequence).

The V call is TRBV5-6, the J call TRBJ1-4, with D tentatively TRBD1 (5 bases). V lost 5 bases to trimming and J lost 8 bases, with 16 bases between them. Germline assignment: CDR1 SGHDT and CDR2 YYEEEE. This CDR3 has 14 amino acids. For the CDR3, the DNA is TGTGCCAGCAGAGGGGAAGGGCTGGAGGAAAAACTGTTTTTT. This encodes CASRGEGLEEKLFF. Full variable domain (remainder filled in from reference TRBV5-6 and TRBJ1-4): DAGVTQSPTHLIKTRGQQVTLRCSPKSGHDTVSWYQQALGQGPQFIFQYYEEEERQRGNFPDRFSGHQFPNYSSELNVNALLLGDSALYLCASRGEGLEEKLFFGSGTQLSVL.

V gene TRBV15 combines with J gene TRBJ2-5; D perhaps matches TRBD2 (6 bases). Germline lookup yields CDR1 LNHNV and CDR2 YYDKDF (reference sequence). The length of the CDR3 is 15 residues. V was trimmed by 0 bases and J by 5 bases, leaving 13 bases between them. The CDR3 loop is CATSRDGGIRETQYF. For the CDR3, the DNA is TGTGCCACCAGCAGAGACGGGGGAATACGGGAGACCCAGTACTTC.

Comment on this clone: One end of the junction fails to match germline, which may point to a read error. The chain is built from TRBV29-1 and TRBJ2-3; D may be TRBD1 (6 bases). The CDR3 consists of 14 residues. The V gene's germline CDR1 is SQVTM and CDR2 ANQGSEA. CDR3 in amino acids: CSVAQGSSTDKQYF. The CDR3 nucleotides read TGCAGCGTTGCCCAGGGGTCTAGCACAGATAAGCAGTATTTT.

The V gene is TRBV27, the J gene TRBJ1-5, with TRBD1 matching 12 bases. The J segment lost 6 bases and the V segment lost 6 bases, leaving 6 bases of the junction unmatched. Per germline, CDR1 MNHEY and CDR2 SMNVEV (reference sequence). CDR3 length equals 15 residues. The CDR3 region is CASRPGQGARQPQHF. The DNA for the CDR3 is TGTGCCAGCAGGCCGGGACAGGGGGCACGTCAGCCCCAGCATTTT.

The rearrangement uses TRBV7-6 and TRBJ1-2; D might be TRBD1 (5 bases). V was clipped by 5 bases and J by 2 bases, with 15 bases between them. In germline, CDR1 is SGHVS, CDR2 FNYEAQ. CDR3 length: 15 residues. CDR3 amino acids: CASSPYGGSNYGYTF. CDR3 coding DNA: TGTGCCAGCAGCCCTTACGGGGGATCCAACTATGGCTACACCTTC.

The J gene is TRBJ2-5, the V gene TRBV6-6, with D tentatively TRBD2 (6 bases). The germline V gene encodes CDR1 MNHNY and CDR2 SVGAGI (reference sequence). Trimming took off 3 bases at V and 3 bases at J, with 11 bases between the two ends. There are 14 residues in the CDR3. CDR3 loop: CASSYWAGKETQYF. Written as DNA, the CDR3 is TGTGCCAGCAGTTATTGGGCGGGAAAAGAGACCCAGTACTTC.

This chain links TRBV6-5 with TRBJ1-2; no reliable D call. Deletions cut 6 bases from V and 4 bases from J, with 15 bases between. CDR1 MNHEY and CDR2 SVGAGI come from the germline V gene. The CDR3 has 14 amino acids. CDR3 nucleotide sequence: TGTGCCAGCAGCCCTAACTGGAGGATCTATGGCTACACCTTC. Encoded protein: CASSPNWRIYGYTF.

The genes are TRBV6-5 and TRBJ1-1, with D unclear. The CDR3 has 11 residues. Looked up from germline, CDR1 is MNHEY and CDR2 is SVGAGI. Between the trimmed V and J ends, which lost 8 bases and 4 bases, there was a span of 8 bases. CDR3 in amino acids: CASSSVTEAFF. DNA of the CDR3: TGTGCCAGCTCTTCCGTCACTGAAGCTTTCTTT.

The CDR3 loop reads CASSTQGSYGYTF. The CDR3 DNA follows: TGTGCCAGTAGTACCCAGGGAAGCTATGGCTACACCTTC. The rearrangement joins TRBV19 to TRBJ1-2; the D gene is possibly TRBD1 (5 bases). This CDR3 region has 13 residues. The V gene's germline CDR1 is LNHDA and CDR2 SQIVND (reference sequence). The V end lost 4 bases, the J end lost 4 bases, and 10 bases lay between the germline ends.

This chain joins TRBV9 and TRBJ2-7; no clear D. Trimming stripped 0 bases from V and 0 bases from J, with 10 bases between. The length of the CDR3 is 15 residues. Germline CDR1 is SGDLS and CDR2 is YYNGEE. The chain's CDR3 is CASSVGYGSSYEQYF. CDR3 DNA: TGTGCCAGCAGCGTAGGGTACGGTTCCTCCTACGAGCAGTACTTC.